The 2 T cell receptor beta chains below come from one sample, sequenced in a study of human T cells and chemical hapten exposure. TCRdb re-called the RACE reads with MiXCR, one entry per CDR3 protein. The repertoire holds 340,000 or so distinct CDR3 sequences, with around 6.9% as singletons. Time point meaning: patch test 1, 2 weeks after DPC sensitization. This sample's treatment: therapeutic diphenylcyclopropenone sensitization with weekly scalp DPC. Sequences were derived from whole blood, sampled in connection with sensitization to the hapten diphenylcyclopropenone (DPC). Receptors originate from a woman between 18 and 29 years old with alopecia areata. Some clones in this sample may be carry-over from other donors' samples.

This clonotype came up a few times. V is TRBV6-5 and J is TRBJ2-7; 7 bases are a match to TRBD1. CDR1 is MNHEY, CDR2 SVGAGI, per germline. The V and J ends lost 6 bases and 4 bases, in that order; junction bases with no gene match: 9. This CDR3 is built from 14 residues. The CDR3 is CASSLDRDGYEQYF. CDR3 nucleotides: TGTGCCAGCAGCCTTGACAGGGATGGGTACGAGCAGTACTTC.

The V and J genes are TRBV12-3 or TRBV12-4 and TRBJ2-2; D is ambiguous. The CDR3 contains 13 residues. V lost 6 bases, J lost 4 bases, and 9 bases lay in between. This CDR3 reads CASSDTLTGELFF. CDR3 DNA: TGTGCCAGCAGCGACACCCTCACCGGGGAGCTGTTTTTT.